This TCR beta chain comes out of a study of CD8 T cells in Susac syndrome. General observations from the study: It was acknowledged by the study that relatively few individuals were included in its TCR sequencing and HLA analysis.

The RNA input was about 0.5 to 1 ug, and it was reverse transcribed with random hexamers. TCR beta CDR3 was amplified by immunoSEQ covering 54 Vbeta and 13 Jbeta. TCRdb used MiXCR to reprocess the immunoSEQ multiplex PCR reads, holding one entry per CDR3 protein. Here the sample spans approximately 130,000 distinct CDR3 sequences, about 95% being singletons. This CDR3 has 13 residues. From germline, CDR1 is SNHLY and CDR2 FYNNEI. The V and J ends lost 7 bases and 3 bases respectively, with 10 bases between them. As to this clonotype: What it recognizes is unknown.

Healthy donors acted as controls, with matching for age and sex. Negative isolation was used for CD8+ and CD4+ T cells, and FACS enrichment was applied to TEMRA cells. The genes are TRBV2 and TRBJ2-1, with D tentatively TRBD2 (6 bases). The sequence was collected from a human donor in good health. Sequencing was done on a sample of CD4+ T cells from PBMCs. CDR3 DNA: TGTGCCAGCACCGGGACTCTCTACAATGAGCAGTTCTTC. The encoded protein is CASTGTLYNEQFF.